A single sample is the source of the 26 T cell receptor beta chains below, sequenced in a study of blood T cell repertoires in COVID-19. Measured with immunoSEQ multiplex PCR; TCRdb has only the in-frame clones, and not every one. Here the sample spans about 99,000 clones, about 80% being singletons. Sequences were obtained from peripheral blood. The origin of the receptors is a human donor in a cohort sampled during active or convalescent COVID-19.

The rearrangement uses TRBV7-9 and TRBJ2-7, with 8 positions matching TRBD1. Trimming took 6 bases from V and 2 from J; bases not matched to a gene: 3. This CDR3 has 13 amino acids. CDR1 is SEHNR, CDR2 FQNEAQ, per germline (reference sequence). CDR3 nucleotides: TGTGCCAGCAGGGGACAGGTCCCCTACGAGCAGTACTTC. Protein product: CASRGQVPYEQYF. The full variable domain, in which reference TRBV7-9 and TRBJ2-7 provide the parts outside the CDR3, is DTGVSQNPRHKITKRGQNVTFRCDPISEHNRLYWYRQTLGQGPEFLTYFQNEAQLEKSRLLSDRFSAERPKGSFSTLEIQRTEQGDSAMYLCASRGQVPYEQYFGPGTRLTVT.

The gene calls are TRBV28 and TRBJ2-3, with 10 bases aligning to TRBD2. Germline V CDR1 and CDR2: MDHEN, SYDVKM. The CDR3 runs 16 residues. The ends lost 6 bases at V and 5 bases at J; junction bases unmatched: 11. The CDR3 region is CASRLSVAGGRDTQYF. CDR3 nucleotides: TGTGCCAGCAGATTGTCAGTAGCGGGGGGACGAGATACGCAGTATTTT. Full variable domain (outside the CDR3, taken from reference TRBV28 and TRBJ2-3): DVKVTQSSRYLVKRTGEKVFLECVQDMDHENMFWYRQDPGLGLRLIYFSYDVKMKEKGDIPEGYSVSREKKERFSLILESASTNQTSMYLCASRLSVAGGRDTQYFGPGTRLTVL.

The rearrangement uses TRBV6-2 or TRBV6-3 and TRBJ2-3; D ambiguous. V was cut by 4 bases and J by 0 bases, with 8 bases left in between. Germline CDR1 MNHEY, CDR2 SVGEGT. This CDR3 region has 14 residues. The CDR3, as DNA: TGTGCCAGCAGTTTCTGGCGGAGCACAGATACGCAGTATTTT. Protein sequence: CASSFWRSTDTQYF.

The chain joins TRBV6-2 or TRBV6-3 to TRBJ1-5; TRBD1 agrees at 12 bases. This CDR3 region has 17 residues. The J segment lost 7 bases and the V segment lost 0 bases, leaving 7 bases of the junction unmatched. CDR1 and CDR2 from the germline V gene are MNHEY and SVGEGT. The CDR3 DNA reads TGTGCCAGCAGTTACTCGAGGGACAGGGGGCTAGTGCAGCCCCAGCATTTT. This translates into CASSYSRDRGLVQPQHF.

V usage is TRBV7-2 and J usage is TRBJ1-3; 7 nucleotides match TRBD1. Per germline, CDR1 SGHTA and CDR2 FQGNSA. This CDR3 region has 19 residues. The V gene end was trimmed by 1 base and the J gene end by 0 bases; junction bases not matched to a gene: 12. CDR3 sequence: CASSLGGVGDRLSGNTIYF. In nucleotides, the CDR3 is TGTGCCAGCAGCTTAGGGGGGGTTGGGGACAGACTCTCTGGAAACACCATATATTTT. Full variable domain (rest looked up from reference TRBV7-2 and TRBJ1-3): GAGVSQSPSNKVTEKGKDVELRCDPISGHTALYWYRQSLGQGLEFLIYFQGNSAPDKSGLPSDRFSAERTGGSVSTLTIQRTQQEDSAVYLCASSLGGVGDRLSGNTIYFGEGSWLTVV.

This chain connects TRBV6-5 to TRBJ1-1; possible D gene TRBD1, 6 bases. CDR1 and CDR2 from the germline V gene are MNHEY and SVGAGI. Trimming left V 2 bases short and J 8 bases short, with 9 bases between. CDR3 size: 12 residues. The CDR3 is CASSYGQPEAFF. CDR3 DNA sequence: TGTGCCAGCAGTTACGGACAGCCGGAAGCTTTCTTT.

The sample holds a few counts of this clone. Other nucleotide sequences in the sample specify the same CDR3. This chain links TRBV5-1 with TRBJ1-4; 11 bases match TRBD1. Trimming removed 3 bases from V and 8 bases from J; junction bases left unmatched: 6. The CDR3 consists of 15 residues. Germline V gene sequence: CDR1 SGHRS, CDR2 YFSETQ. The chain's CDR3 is CASSSSGTGGEKLFF. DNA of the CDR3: TGCGCCAGCAGCTCCTCCGGGACAGGGGGAGAAAAACTGTTTTTT. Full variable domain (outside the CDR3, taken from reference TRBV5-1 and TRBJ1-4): KAGVTQTPRYLIKTRGQQVTLSCSPISGHRSVSWYQQTPGQGLQFLFEYFSETQRNKGNFPGRFSGRQFSNSRSEMNVSTLELGDSALYLCASSSSGTGGEKLFFGSGTQLSVL.

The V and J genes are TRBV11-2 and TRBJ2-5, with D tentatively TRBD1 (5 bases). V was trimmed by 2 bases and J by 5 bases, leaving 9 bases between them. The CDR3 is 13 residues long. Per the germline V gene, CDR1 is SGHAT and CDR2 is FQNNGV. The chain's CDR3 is CASSLTGSETQYF. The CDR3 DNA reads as TGTGCCAGCAGCTTAACAGGTTCCGAGACCCAGTACTTC. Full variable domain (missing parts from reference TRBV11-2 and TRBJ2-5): EAGVAQSPRYKIIEKRQSVAFWCNPISGHATLYWYQQILGQGPKLLIQFQNNGVVDDSQLPKDRFSAERLKGVDSTLKIQPAKLEDSAVYLCASSLTGSETQYFGPGTRLLVL.

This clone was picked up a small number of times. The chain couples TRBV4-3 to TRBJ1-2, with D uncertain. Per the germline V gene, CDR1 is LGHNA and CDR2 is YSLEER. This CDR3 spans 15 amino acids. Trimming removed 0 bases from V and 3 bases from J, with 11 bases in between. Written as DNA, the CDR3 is TGCGCCAGCAGCCAAGACGCCACAGTAGACTATGGCTACACCTTC. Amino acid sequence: CASSQDATVDYGYTF.

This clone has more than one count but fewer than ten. CDR3 in amino acids: CASSIHQGNEQFF. DNA of the CDR3: TGTGCCAGTAGTATACACCAGGGAAATGAGCAGTTCTTC. J is TRBJ2-1 and V is TRBV19, with D perhaps TRBD1 (5 bases). Germline CDR1 reads LNHDA; CDR2 reads SQIVND (reference sequence). The CDR3 runs 13 residues. Trimming pared 2 bases from V and 7 bases from J, leaving 9 bases between.

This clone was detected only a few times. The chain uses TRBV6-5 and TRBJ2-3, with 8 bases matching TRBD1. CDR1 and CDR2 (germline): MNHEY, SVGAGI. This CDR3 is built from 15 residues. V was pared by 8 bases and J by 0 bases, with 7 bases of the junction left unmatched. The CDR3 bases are TGTGCCAGCCTCCGACAGGGGCCTAGCACAGATACGCAGTATTTT. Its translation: CASLRQGPSTDTQYF.

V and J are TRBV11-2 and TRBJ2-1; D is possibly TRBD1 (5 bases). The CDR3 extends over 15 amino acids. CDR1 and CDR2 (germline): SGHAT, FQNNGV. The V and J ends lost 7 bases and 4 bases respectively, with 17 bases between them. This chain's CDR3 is CASTSRGIIYNEQFF. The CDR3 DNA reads TGTGCCAGCACGAGTAGGGGCATCATTTACAATGAGCAGTTCTTC.

The CDR3 coding sequence is TGTGCCAGCACAACGCTCTGGGACAGCAATAATGAAAAACTGTTTTTT. This codes for CASTTLWDSNNEKLFF. The rearrangement joins TRBV7-9 to TRBJ1-4; 7 bases match TRBD1. The CDR3 contains 16 residues. Germline V lookup: CDR1 SEHNR, CDR2 FQNEAQ (reference sequence). Unmatched junction bases numbered 12, after V lost 7 bases and J lost 4 bases.

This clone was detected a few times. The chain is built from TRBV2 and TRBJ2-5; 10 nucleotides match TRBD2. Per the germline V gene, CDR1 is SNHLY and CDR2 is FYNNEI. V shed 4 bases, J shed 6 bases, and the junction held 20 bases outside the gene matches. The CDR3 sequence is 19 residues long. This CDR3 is CASSVYGRAGGMSLQTQYF. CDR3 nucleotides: TGTGCCAGCAGTGTCTACGGACGAGCGGGGGGGATGAGTCTTCAGACCCAGTACTTC.

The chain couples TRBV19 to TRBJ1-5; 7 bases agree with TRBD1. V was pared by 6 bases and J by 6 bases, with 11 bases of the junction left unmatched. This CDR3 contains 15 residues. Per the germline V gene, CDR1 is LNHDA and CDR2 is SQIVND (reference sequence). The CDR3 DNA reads TGTGCCAGTAGAAGCGGACAGGTTCCTAGTCAGCCCCAGCATTTT. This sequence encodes CASRSGQVPSQPQHF.

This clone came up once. CDR3 nucleotides: TGTGCCTGGAGTGTCGCGGGCGCTAGCAATCAGCCCCAGCATTTT. Translation gives CAWSVAGASNQPQHF. The genes are TRBV30 and TRBJ1-5; D call uncertain. This CDR3 comprises 15 residues. In germline, CDR1 is GTSNPN, CDR2 SVGIG (reference sequence). Trimming shortened V by 0 bases and J by 0 bases, and 9 bases separated the two germline ends.

The CDR3 here is CASTPTGGGSPLHF. The CDR3 DNA follows: TGTGCCAGCACCCCGACAGGGGGCGGTTCACCCCTCCACTTT. The rearrangement links TRBV6-6 to TRBJ1-6; 10 bases align to TRBD1. Germline V gene sequence: CDR1 MNHNY, CDR2 SVGAGI (reference sequence). V trimming: 7 bases; J trimming: 9 bases; junction bases outside the gene matches: 6. The CDR3 has 14 residues.

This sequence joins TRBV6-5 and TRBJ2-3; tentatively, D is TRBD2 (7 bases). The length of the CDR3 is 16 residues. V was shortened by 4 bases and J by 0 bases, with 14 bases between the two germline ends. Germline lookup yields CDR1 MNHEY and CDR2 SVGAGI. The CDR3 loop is CASSSRRGRSTDTQYF. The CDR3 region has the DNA TGTGCCAGCAGTTCCCGGCGGGGGCGCAGCACAGATACGCAGTATTTT.

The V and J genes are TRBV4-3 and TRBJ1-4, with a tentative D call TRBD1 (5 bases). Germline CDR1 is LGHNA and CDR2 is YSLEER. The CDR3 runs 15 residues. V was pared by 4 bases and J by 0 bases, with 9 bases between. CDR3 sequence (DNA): TGCGCCAGCAGCCCCCCGGGGGCAACTAATGAAAAACTGTTTTTT. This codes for CASSPPGATNEKLFF.

DNA of the CDR3: TGTGCCAGCTCACCGGGACACCTTAACTATGGCTACACCTTC. Its translation is CASSPGHLNYGYTF. The V and J genes are TRBV18 and TRBJ1-2; D is perhaps TRBD1 (6 bases). This CDR3 spans 14 amino acids. Trimming cost V 3 bases and J 1 base, with 9 bases left between them. Germline CDR1 and CDR2: KGHSH and LQKENI.

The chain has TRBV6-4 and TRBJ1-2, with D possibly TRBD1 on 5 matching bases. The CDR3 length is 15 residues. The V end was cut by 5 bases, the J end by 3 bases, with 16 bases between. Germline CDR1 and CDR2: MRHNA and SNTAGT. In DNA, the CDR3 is TGTGCCAGCAGTCCCGGGGTGGGGACTCACTATGGCTACACCTTC. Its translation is CASSPGVGTHYGYTF.

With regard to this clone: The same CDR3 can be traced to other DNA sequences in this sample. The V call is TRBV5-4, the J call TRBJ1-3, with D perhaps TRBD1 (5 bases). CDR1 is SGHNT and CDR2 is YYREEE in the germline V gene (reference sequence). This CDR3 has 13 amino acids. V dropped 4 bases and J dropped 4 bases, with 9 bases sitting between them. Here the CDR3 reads CASSLGQGNTIYF. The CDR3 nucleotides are TGTGCCAGCAGCCTGGGGCAGGGAAACACCATATATTTT.

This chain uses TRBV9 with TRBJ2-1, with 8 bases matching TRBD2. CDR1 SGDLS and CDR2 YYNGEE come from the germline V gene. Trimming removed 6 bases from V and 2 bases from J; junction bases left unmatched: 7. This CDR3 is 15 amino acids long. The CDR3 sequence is CASTPAGGPYNEQFF. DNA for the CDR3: TGTGCCAGCACCCCCGCGGGGGGACCCTACAATGAGCAGTTCTTC.

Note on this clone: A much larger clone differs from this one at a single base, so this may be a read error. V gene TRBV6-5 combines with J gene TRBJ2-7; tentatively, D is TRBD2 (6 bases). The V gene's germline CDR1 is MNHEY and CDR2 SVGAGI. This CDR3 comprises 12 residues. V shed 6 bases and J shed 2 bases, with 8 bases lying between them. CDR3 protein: CASSPGAYEQYF. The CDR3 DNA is TGTGCCAGCAGCCCGGGGGCCTACGAGCAGTACTTC.

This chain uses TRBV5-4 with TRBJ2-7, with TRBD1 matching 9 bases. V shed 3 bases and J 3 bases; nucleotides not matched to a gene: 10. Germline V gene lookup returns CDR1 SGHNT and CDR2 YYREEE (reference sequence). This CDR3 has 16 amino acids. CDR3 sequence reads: CASSSLRQGGDYEQYF. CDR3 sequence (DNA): TGTGCCAGCAGCTCTTTAAGACAGGGGGGTGACTACGAGCAGTACTTC. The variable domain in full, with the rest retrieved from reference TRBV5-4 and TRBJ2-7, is ETGVTQSPTHLIKTRGQQVTLRCSSQSGHNTVSWYQQALGQGPQFIFQYYREEENGRGNFPPRFSGLQFPNYSSELNVNALELDDSALYLCASSSLRQGGDYEQYFGPGTRLTVT.

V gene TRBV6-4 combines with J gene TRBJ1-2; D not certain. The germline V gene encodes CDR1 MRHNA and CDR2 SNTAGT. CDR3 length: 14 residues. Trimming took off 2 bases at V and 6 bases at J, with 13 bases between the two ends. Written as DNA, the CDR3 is TGTGCCAGCAGTGACGGGGAGGCCCGCCATGGCTACACCTTC. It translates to CASSDGEARHGYTF.